This T cell receptor (beta chain) is drawn from a study of identical twins (dated by TCRdb to about 2016). For context, the study as a whole: The study deep-sequenced TCR alpha and beta repertoires from monozygotic twins, unrelated adults of various ages and cord blood to test whether fetal clonotypes persist. To rule out contamination, the twin experiments were replicated at different times with different library preparation protocols. What the study reported, not specific to this receptor: Out-of-frame TCR alpha sharing in monozygotic twins was systematically underestimated by recombination models, whereas sharing between unrelated individuals was in agreement with the recombination models. Abundant cord blood beta clonotypes carried fewer insertions; young adult naive repertoires showed a weaker similar trend, while memory repertoires showed none. Invariant T cells such as MAIT and iNKT could partly confound zero-insertion analyses, although diverse VJ usage argued against such confounding for most clonotypes. Compared with coincidental sharing between unrelated individuals, an excess of low generation-probability sequences was observed among out-of-frame TCR alpha sequences shared between twins. Because the same donors could not be followed over many years, the conclusions relied on cross-sectional statistical analysis. Excess twin sharing in beta out-of-frame sequences was weaker because fewer shared sequences lowered the signal-to-noise ratio.

Every donor was a healthy Caucasian. Using Miltenyi CD45RO+ enrichment and human naive T-cell isolation kits, memory (CD45RO+) and naive T cells were isolated from PBMC. Via the germline V gene (reference sequence), CDR1 is GTSNPN and CDR2 SVGIG. V lost 3 bases and J lost 2 bases; the stretch between them is 7 bases long. From the cysteine up to the phenylalanine, the CDR3 has a length of 12 residues. CDR3 DNA is the only sequence kept; it has 36 bases, read in frame from the first base. Libraries were prepared through 5' RACE. Data came from an Illumina HiSeq 2000. A universal primer binding site was introduced by template switching, and a unique molecular identifier was present in the final cDNA, enabling accurate counting of TCR cDNA molecules. Specific primers in the conserved constant-segment region were used to synthesize first-strand cDNA for the TCR alpha and beta chains. Each cDNA library was double barcoded, with a SMART-Mk sample barcode plus Illumina barcodes, to control for contamination. TruSeq adapter sequences along with Illumina sample barcodes were introduced in two successive PCR steps. TCR alpha and beta cDNA libraries were sequenced on the Illumina HiSeq platform with custom primers. In the source study's methods: Raw reads were processed with MiGEC to extract unique molecular identifiers, and MiXCR was used to determine CDR3 positions. Recombination models were inferred per individual with the repgenHMM and IGoR tools using an EM algorithm. The tcR package in R was used for shared clonotype analysis, with sharing normalized by the product of cloneset sizes. Out-of-frame nonproductive sequences were analyzed to study raw recombination free of thymic and clonal selection effects. The raw public reads went through TCRdb reprocessing: fastp at Q25, MiXCR clone calling, in-frame beta chains kept. When rows share a CDR3 protein, they turn into one entry using the most common DNA and genes. The V and J calls reflect TCRdb's pipeline rather than the authors' work. This sample comprises approximately 150,000 distinct CDR3 sequences, around 3.4% of them detected only once. The top ten hold more than 7% of the sample.

This clonotype appeared many times. The antigen it binds to is not known. Base qualities are not at hand, and no much larger clone is one base apart. The TCR comes from a man aged 18-30 years in good health. The sequencing input was memory T cells sorted from blood. The cell subset or site label here, explained by the study, means: CD45RO+ enriched T cells. The V and J segments used are TRBV30 and TRBJ2-5; the D gene cannot be resolved reliably. The encoded CDR3 is CAWSQWQETQYF. The sequence in DNA is TGTGCCTGGAGCCAGTGGCAAGAGACCCAGTACTTC.